The rows below give T cell receptor beta chains drawn from one sample of a study of blood T cell repertoires in COVID-19. The protocol was immunoSEQ multiplex PCR, while the TCRdb copy is restricted to in-frame clones and leaves out a portion. This table has about 220,000 clones, roughly 80% appearing once. Sequenced input: peripheral blood. All receptors derive from a woman aged 40 to 50 with active or convalescent COVID-19. Both conserved end residues are part of each CDR3. A D gene is named only where the DNA matches it firmly.

j_call | d_call | v_call | cdr3_nt | cdr3_aa
TRBJ2-1 | - | TRBV15 | TGTGCCACCAGCAGAGGTCGGGAGACGGGCAATGAGCAGTTCTTC | CATSRGRETGNEQFF
TRBJ2-4 | - | TRBV3-1/TRBV3-2 | TGTGCCAGCAGCCCGACTCGGGTAGCCAAAAACATTCAGTACTTC | CASSPTRVAKNIQYF
TRBJ1-1 | TRBD1 | TRBV27 | TGTGCCAGCAAGGACAGGGGAGATGAAGCTTTCTTT | CASKDRGDEAFF
TRBJ1-5 | TRBD1 | TRBV28 | TGTGCCAGCAGTTTCTCCCTCCTCCCGACAGGGGGCTTATATCAGCCCCAGCATTTT | CASSFSLLPTGGLYQPQHF
TRBJ2-1 | TRBD2 | TRBV11-2 | TGTGCCAGCAGCTTCCTAGCGGGCTTCTACAATGAGCAGTTCTTC | CASSFLAGFYNEQFF
TRBJ1-5 | - | TRBV6-4 | TGTGCCAGCACCCAGGGTTCCAATCAGCCCCAGCATTTT | CASTQGSNQPQHF
TRBJ2-3 | - | TRBV29-1 | TGCAGCGTTGCGGGGATCCCCACAGATACGCAGTATTTT | CSVAGIPTDTQYF
TRBJ1-4 | TRBD1 | TRBV5-1 | TGCGCCAGCAGCTTGGAGAAGGGGGCCCCTAATGAAAAACTGTTTTTT | CASSLEKGAPNEKLFF
TRBJ2-1 | TRBD2 | TRBV2 | TGTGCCAGCATTGGGACTAGCGGTGCTTACAATGAGCAGTTCTTC | CASIGTSGAYNEQFF
TRBJ2-2 | TRBD2 | TRBV28 | TGTGCCAGCAGGATTACTAGCGGGGGGGCAGGGGAGCTGTTTTTT | CASRITSGGAGELFF